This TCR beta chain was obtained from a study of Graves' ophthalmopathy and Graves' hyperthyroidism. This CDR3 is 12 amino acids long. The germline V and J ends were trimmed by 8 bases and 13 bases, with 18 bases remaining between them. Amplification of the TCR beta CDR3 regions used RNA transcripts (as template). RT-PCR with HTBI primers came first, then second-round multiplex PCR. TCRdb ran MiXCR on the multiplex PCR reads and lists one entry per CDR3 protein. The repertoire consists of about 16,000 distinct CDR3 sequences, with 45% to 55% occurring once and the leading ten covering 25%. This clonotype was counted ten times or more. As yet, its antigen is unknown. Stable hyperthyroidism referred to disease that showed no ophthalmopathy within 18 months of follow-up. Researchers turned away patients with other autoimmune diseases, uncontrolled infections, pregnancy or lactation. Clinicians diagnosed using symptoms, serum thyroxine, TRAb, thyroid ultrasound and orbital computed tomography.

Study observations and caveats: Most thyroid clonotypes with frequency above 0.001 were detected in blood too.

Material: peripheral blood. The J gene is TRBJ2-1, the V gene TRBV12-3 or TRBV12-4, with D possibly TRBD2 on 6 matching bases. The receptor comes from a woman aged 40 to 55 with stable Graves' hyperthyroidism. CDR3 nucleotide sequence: TGTGCCAGCGGATTAGGGACTCCTGAACAGTTCTTC. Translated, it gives CASGLGTPEQFF.